This record covers a single T cell receptor (beta chain). TCRdb's table, derived via immunoSEQ multiplex PCR, lists solely in-frame clones and lacks some. Of 40,000 to 55,000 clones in the sample, 94% were seen once. The sample belongs to a study of T cell changes during pregnancy in multiple sclerosis. V was trimmed by 8 bases and J by 2 bases, leaving 12 bases between them. Germline CDR1 is LNHDA and CDR2 is SQIVND (reference sequence). This CDR3 comprises 13 residues. The V and J genes are TRBV19 and TRBJ1-1; no firm D call. Sample: CD8+ T cells from peripheral blood mononuclear cells, taken in the first trimester of pregnancy. The clonotype comes from a female donor with multiple sclerosis, enrolled in a pregnancy study. The CDR3 protein is CASSVTSNTEAFF. Here the CDR3 DNA reads TGTGCCAGTTCCGTTACCAGTAACACTGAAGCTTTCTTT.